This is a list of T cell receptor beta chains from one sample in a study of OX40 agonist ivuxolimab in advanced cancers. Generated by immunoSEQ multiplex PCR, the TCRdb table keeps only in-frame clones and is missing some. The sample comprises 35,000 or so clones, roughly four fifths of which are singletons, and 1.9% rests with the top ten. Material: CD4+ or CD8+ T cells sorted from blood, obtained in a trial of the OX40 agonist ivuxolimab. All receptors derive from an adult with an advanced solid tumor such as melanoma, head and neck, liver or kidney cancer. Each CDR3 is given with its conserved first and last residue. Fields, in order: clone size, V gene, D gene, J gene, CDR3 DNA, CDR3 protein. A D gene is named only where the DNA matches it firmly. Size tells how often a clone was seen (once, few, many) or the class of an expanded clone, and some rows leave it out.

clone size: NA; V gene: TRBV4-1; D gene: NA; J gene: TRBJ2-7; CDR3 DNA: TGCGCCAGCAGCCACACATTCCAAAACTACGAGCAGTACTTC; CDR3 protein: CASSHTFQNYEQYF
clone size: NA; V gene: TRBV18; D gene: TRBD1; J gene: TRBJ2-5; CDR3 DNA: TGTGCCAGCTCCGCCGGACAGGGGGAGACCCAGTACTTC; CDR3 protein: CASSAGQGETQYF
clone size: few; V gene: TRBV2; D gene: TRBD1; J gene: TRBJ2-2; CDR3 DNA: TGTGCCAGCAGTGGGGGACAGGGGCCTTCGGAACTGTTTTTT; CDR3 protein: CASSGGQGPSELFF
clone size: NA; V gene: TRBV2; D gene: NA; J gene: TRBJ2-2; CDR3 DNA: TGTGCCAGCAGTACCCTGACTAGCACCGGGGAGCTGTTTTTT; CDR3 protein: CASSTLTSTGELFF
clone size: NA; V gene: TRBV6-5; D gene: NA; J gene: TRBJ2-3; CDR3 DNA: TGTGCCAGCAGTCCTCGACATGGGGATACGCAGTATTTT; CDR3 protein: CASSPRHGDTQYF
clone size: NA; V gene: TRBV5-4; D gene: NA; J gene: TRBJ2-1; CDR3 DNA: TGTGCCAGCAGCGAGAAACAGAGTTTTGGTAGCTCCTACAATGAGCAGTTCTTC; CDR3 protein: CASSEKQSFGSSYNEQFF
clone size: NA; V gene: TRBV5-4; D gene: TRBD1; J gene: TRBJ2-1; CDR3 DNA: TGTGCCAGCAGCTTGGCAGGGGGCATTGTTGATGAGCAGTTCTTC; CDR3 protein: CASSLAGGIVDEQFF
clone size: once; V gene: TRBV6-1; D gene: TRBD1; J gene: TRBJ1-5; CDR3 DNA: TGTGCCAGCCACAGGGGTGCTAATAGCAATCAGCCCCAGCATTTT; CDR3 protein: CASHRGANSNQPQHF
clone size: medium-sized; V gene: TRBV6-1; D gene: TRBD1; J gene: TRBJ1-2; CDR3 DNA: TGTGCCAGCAGCCCGACAGGGGGCGCGGGAGGCTACACCTTC; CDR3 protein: CASSPTGGAGGYTF
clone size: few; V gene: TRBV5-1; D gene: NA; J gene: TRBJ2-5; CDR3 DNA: TGCGCCAGCAGCTCCTACCCCCCCGGACCTCAAGAGACCCAGTACTTC; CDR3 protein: CASSSYPPGPQETQYF
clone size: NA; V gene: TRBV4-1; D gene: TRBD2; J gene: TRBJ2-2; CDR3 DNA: TGCGCCAGCAGCCAAGCCAGGGGGGCTAGCGGGAGCTTCGGGGAGCTGTTTTTT; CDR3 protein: CASSQARGASGSFGELFF
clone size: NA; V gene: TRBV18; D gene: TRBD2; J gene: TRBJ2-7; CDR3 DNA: TGTGCCAGCTCAGCTCTTGAGCGGGGGTTCTCCTACGAGCAGTACTTC; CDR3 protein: CASSALERGFSYEQYF
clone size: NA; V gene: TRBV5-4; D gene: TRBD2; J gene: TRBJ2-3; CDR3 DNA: TGTGCCAGCAGTTTGACTAGCGGGGATACGCAGTATTTT; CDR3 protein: CASSLTSGDTQYF
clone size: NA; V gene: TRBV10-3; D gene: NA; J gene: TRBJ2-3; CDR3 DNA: TGTGCCATCAGTGAGTCGGGGGGAGCGCAAACCAGCACAGATACGCAGTATTTT; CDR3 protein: CAISESGGAQTSTDTQYF
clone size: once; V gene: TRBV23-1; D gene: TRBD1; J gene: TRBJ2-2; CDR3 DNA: TGCGCCAGCAGTCAGAGCGACAGGGCCTCGGAGGACACCGGGGAGCTGTTTTTT; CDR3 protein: CASSQSDRASEDTGELFF
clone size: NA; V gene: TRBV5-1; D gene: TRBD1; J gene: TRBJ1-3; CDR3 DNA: TGCGCCAGCAGCTCCCGGGACAGGCTATCTGGAAACACCATATATTTT; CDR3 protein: CASSSRDRLSGNTIYF
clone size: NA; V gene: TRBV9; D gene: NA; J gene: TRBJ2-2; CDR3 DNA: TGTGCCAGCAGCGCCCAGGGCTTGAACACCGGGGAGCTGTTTTTT; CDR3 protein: CASSAQGLNTGELFF
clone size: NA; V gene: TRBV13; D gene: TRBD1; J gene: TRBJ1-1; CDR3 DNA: TGTGCCAGCAGCTTAGAGCGGACAGGGGTAGAGCAAGCTTTCTTT; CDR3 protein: CASSLERTGVEQAFF
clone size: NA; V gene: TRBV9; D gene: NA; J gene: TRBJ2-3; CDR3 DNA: TGTGCCAGCAGCGTAGGGAGCGGATACACAGATACGCAGTATTTT; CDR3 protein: CASSVGSGYTDTQYF
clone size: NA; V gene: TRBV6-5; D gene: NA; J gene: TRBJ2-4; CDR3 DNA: TGTGCCAGCAGCCTCCAAATGGGAAACATTCAGTACTTC; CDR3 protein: CASSLQMGNIQYF
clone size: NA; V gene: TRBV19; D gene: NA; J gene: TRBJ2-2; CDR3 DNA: TGTGCCTCCACCCAGGGGTTCGGGGAGCTGTTTTTT; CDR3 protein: CASTQGFGELFF
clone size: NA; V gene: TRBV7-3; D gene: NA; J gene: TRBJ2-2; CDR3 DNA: TGTGCCAGCAGCTCCCGGGTGGACGGGGAGCTGTTTTTT; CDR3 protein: CASSSRVDGELFF
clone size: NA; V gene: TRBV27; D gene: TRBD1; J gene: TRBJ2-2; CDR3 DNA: TGTGCCAGCAGCACGGGACAGGGGTGGTCCGGGGAGCTGTTTTTT; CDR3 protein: CASSTGQGWSGELFF
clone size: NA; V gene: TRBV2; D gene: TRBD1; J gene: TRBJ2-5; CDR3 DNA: TGTGCCAGCAGCTCACAGGGGTTGGGAGAGACCCAGTACTTC; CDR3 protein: CASSSQGLGETQYF
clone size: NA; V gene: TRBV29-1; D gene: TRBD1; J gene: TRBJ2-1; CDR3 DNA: TGCAGCATAGGACAGGGGGCGGGATACAATGAGCAGTTCTTC; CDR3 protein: CSIGQGAGYNEQFF
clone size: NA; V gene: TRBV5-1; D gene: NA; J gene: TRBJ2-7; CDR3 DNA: TGCGCCAGCAGCTTCTCCCAGGGTGGCGAGCAGTACTTC; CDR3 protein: CASSFSQGGEQYF
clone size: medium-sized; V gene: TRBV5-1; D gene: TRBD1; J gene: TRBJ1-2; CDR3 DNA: TGCGCCAGCAGCCCTGGCCAGGGGGCGCAGGGCTACACCTTC; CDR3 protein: CASSPGQGAQGYTF
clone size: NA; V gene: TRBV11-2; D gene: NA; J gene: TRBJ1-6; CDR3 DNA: TGTGCCAGCAGCTTAGCCGCCAATTTTCCCCTCCACTTT; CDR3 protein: CASSLAANFPLHF
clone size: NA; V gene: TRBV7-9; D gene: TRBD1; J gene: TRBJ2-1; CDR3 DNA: TGTGCCAGCAGCTCCCGGACAGGATCAATGGGGAATGAGCAGTTCTTC; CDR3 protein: CASSSRTGSMGNEQFF
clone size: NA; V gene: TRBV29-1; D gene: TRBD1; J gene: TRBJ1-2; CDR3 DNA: TGCAGCGTCCAGGGGGGCCTGGGCTACACCTTC; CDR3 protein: CSVQGGLGYTF
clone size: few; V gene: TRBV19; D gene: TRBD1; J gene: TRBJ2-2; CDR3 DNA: TGTGCCAGTAGCCCGTCGAGACAGGGGGCCGGGGAGCTGTTTTTT; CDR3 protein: CASSPSRQGAGELFF
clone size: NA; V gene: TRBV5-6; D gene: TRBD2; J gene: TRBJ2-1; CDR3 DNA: TGTGCCAGCAGCTCCCTAGCGGGGAGGTACAATGAGCAGTTCTTC; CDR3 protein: CASSSLAGRYNEQFF
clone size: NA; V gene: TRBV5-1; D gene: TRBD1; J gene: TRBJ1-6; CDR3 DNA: TGCGCCAGCAGCGCCCGGACAGGGGATAATTCACCCCTCCACTTT; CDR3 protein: CASSARTGDNSPLHF
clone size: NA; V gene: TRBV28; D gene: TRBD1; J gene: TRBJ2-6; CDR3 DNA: TGTGCCAGCAGTTTAGGGACAGGGAAGGTCTGGGCTGGGGCCAACGTCCTGACTTTC; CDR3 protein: CASSLGTGKVWAGANVLTF
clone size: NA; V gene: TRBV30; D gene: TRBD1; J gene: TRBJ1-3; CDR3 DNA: TGTGCCTGGAGTAGCCCGCCCAGGGGGGTAGACACCATATATTTT; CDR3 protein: CAWSSPPRGVDTIYF
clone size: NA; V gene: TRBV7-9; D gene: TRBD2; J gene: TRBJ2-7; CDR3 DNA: TGTGCCAGCAGCCGGAGCGGGAGAGAGGAGCAGTACTTC; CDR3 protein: CASSRSGREEQYF
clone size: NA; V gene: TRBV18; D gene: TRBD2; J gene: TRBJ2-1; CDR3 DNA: TGTGCCAGCTCACCGACTAGCGTCTACAATGAGCAGTTCTTC; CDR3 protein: CASSPTSVYNEQFF
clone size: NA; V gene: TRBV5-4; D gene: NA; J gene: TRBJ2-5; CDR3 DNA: TGTGCCAGCAGCTTCGGAGAGACCCAGTACTTC; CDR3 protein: CASSFGETQYF
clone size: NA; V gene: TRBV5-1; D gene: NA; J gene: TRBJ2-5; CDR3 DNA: TGCGCCAGCAGTTTTGGGGGGAACAACCAAGAGACCCAGTACTTC; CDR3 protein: CASSFGGNNQETQYF
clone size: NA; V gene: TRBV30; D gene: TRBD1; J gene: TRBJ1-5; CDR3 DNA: TGTGCCTGGAGTGACCAGACAGGGGCACCTTATCAGCCCCAGCATTTT; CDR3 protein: CAWSDQTGAPYQPQHF
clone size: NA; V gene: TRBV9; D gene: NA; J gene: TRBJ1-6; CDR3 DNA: TGTGCCAGCAGCGTAGAAGGGGCGAATTCACCCCTCCACTTT; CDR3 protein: CASSVEGANSPLHF
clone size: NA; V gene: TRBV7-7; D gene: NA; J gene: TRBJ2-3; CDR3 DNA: TGTGCTAGCAGCCGTTTGGGTTGGGCTAGCACAGATACGCAGTATTTT; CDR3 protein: CASSRLGWASTDTQYF
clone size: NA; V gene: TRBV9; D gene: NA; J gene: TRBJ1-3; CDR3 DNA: TGTGCCAGCAGTAGGGGAGGAAACACCATATATTTT; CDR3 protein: CASSRGGNTIYF
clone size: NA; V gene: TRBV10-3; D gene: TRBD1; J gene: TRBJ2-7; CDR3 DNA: TGTGCCATCAGTGGCGGACAGGGGGGGCAGGGTGAGCAGTACTTC; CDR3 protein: CAISGGQGGQGEQYF
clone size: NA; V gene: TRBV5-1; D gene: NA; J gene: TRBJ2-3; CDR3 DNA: TGCGCCAGCACGGTGGCAGGCACAGATACGCAGTATTTT; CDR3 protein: CASTVAGTDTQYF
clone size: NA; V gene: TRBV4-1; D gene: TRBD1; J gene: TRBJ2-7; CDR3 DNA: TGCGCCAGCAGCCTCGGGCTAGGGGGCTCCGAGCAGTACTTC; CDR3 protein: CASSLGLGGSEQYF
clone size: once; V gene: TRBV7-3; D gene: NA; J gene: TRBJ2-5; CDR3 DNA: TGTGCCAGCAGCCCGACAGGAGCCCAAGAGACCCAGTACTTC; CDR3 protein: CASSPTGAQETQYF
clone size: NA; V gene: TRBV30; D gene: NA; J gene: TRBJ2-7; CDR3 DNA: TGTGCCTGGAGTGTAAGCTATGGGCCATCTTACGAGCAGTACTTC; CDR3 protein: CAWSVSYGPSYEQYF
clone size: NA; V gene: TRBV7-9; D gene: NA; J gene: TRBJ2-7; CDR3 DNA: TGTGCCAGCAGCTCGACTGAGAGGGGCGTCTACGAGCAGTACTTC; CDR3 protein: CASSSTERGVYEQYF
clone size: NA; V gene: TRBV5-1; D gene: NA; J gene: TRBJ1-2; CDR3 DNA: TGCGCCAGCAGGGAAGGACATTATGGCTACACCTTC; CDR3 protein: CASREGHYGYTF
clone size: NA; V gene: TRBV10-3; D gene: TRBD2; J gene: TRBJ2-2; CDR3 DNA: TGTGCCATAAAAGCGGGAACCCTCCGGGAGCTGTTTTTT; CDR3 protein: CAIKAGTLRELFF
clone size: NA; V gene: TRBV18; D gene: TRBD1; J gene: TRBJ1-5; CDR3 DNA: TGTGCCAGCTCACCGACCGGGACAGGGAGGAATCAGCCCCAGCATTTT; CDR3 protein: CASSPTGTGRNQPQHF